This TCR beta chain was observed in a study of beta chain features in type 1 diabetes. The CDR3 sequence is 15 residues long. Germline CDR1 is SGHRS and CDR2 is YFSETQ. V lost 4 bases, J lost 4 bases, and 8 bases stayed unmatched. Sorted cells reached over 95% purity in every population. Investigators reverse transcribed all isolated RNA, so they sequenced expressed TCRB transcripts. Clones were read by immunoSEQ multiplex PCR, and TCRdb kept only the in-frame ones, dropping some. The sample has hundreds of thousands of clones, 15% seen once; the top ten hold 0.07% to 0.095%. The receptor was isolated from a man aged 18 to 30 in good health. The rearrangement joins TRBV5-1 to TRBJ2-1; 7 bases line up with TRBD1. Specimen: naive CD4+ T cells from blood. CDR3: CASSRGTVIYNEQFF. DNA for the CDR3: TGCGCCAGCAGCAGAGGGACAGTCATTTACAATGAGCAGTTCTTC.